Following are 20 T cell receptor beta chains from one sample sequenced in a study of a mutant IDH1 vaccine in newly diagnosed glioma. TCRdb's table, derived via immunoSEQ multiplex PCR, lists solely in-frame clones and lacks some. This sample yields 50,000 to 65,000 clones, of which about 82% are seen a single time; about 19% belongs to the top ten. Indicated time point: baseline, week 1 (first vaccination visit). Treatment denoted: pre-vaccination baseline after standard-of-care therapy. Sequencing was performed on PBMCs, taken from a glioma patient treated with radiotherapy, temozolomide or both. These receptors were obtained from a man between 18 and 29 years old with glioma.

CDR3 amino acids: CASSLDPGAHYEQYF. CDR3 DNA: TGTGCCAGCAGCTTAGACCCAGGGGCCCACTACGAGCAGTACTTC. The chain links TRBV7-2 to TRBJ2-7; weak D call: TRBD1 (6 bases). This CDR3 has 15 residues. From germline, CDR1 is SGHTA and CDR2 FQGNSA. Trimming stripped 1 base from V and 3 bases from J, with 13 bases between.

The chain employs TRBV29-1 and TRBJ1-2, with TRBD1 matching over 8 bases. Per the germline V gene, CDR1 is SQVTM and CDR2 is ANQGSEA. The junction had 4 bases not matched to a gene; V was cut back by 5 bases and J by 11 bases. There are 10 residues in the CDR3. CDR3 protein: CSVLDRVYTF. Here the CDR3 DNA reads TGCAGCGTTCTGGACAGGGTGTACACCTTC.

There are a few counts of this clone. This chain links TRBV7-9 with TRBJ1-2; D not certain. The germline V gene encodes CDR1 SEHNR and CDR2 FQNEAQ (reference sequence). CDR3 length: 13 residues. Trimming cost V 5 bases and J 4 bases, with 11 bases left between them. CDR3 nucleotide sequence: TGTGCCAGCAGCCTAGGAGCGGTCTATGGCTACACCTTC. This gives the protein CASSLGAVYGYTF.

The chain joins TRBV30 to TRBJ2-1, with D perhaps assigned TRBD1 or TRBD2 (5 bases each). The CDR3 runs to 12 residues. From germline, CDR1 is GTSNPN and CDR2 SVGIG (reference sequence). Trimming removed 4 bases from V and 8 bases from J, with 12 bases in between. Here the CDR3 reads CAWITLGDEQFF. The CDR3 region has the DNA TGTGCCTGGATCACCCTGGGGGATGAGCAGTTCTTC. The full variable domain, rest sourced from reference TRBV30 and TRBJ2-1, is SQTIHQWPATLVQPVGSPLSLECTVEGTSNPNLYWYRQAAGRGLQLLFYSVGIGQISSEVPQNLSASRPQDRQFILSSKKLLLSDSGFYLCAWITLGDEQFFGPGTRLTVL.

The chain uses TRBV14 and TRBJ2-7; 9 bases agree with TRBD2. The CDR3 contains 16 residues. In germline, CDR1 is SGHDN, CDR2 FVKESK. V lost 1 base to trimming and J lost 10 bases; unmatched junction nucleotides: 14. CDR3 DNA: TGTGCCAGCAGCCAAGGAGTGCGGGCTAGCGGGGCCCTACAGTACTTC. Residues: CASSQGVRASGALQYF. The full variable domain, rest sourced from reference TRBV14 and TRBJ2-7, is EAGVTQFPSHSVIEKGQTVTLRCDPISGHDNLYWYRRVMGKEIKFLLHFVKESKQDESGMPNNRFLAERTGGTYSTLKVQPAELEDSGVYFCASSQGVRASGALQYFGPGTRLTVT.

The J gene is TRBJ1-2, the V gene TRBV7-9, with D possibly matching TRBD1 (6 bases). Germline V gives CDR1 SEHNR, CDR2 FQNEAQ (reference sequence). This CDR3 spans 15 amino acids. V was shortened by 6 bases and J by 1 base, with 15 bases between the two germline ends. The CDR3 sequence is CASRAGQEFNYGYTF. In nucleotides, the CDR3 is TGTGCCAGCAGGGCGGGACAAGAGTTTAACTATGGCTACACCTTC.

The chain carries TRBV27 and TRBJ1-2; the D is unclear. The CDR3 contains 13 residues. The V and J ends lost 2 bases and 13 bases respectively, with 17 bases between them. CDR1 and CDR2 from the germline V gene are MNHEY and SMNVEV (reference sequence). CDR3 DNA: TGTGCCAGCAGTTTAATGGCGGCGCGAAGTCCCACCTTC. Residues: CASSLMAARSPTF.

This rearrangement joins TRBV5-4 to TRBJ2-7, with D hard to call. Germline CDR1 SGHNT, CDR2 YYREEE (reference sequence). The CDR3 is 14 residues long. With 2 bases removed from V and 2 bases from J, the gap between germline ends came to 11 bases. The DNA of the CDR3 is TGTGCCAGCAGCTTCGACGCCACGACCTACGAGCAGTACTTC. The encoded protein is CASSFDATTYEQYF.

The rearrangement uses TRBV6-6 and TRBJ1-1, with D possibly being TRBD1 (5 bases). Looked up from germline, CDR1 is MNHNY and CDR2 is SVGAGI (reference sequence). This CDR3 comprises 14 residues. Trimming pared 4 bases from V and 4 bases from J, leaving 13 bases between. The CDR3 nucleotides are TGTGCCAGCAGTTGGGTCGGGGGAAGCACTGAAGCTTTCTTT. Protein sequence: CASSWVGGSTEAFF.

The V and J genes are TRBV5-4 and TRBJ2-7; D tentatively reads TRBD1 or TRBD2 (6 bases each). V lost 1 base, J lost 5 bases, and 16 bases lay in between. Germline CDR1 SGHNT, CDR2 YYREEE (reference sequence). CDR3 length equals 15 residues. As DNA, the CDR3 is TGTGCCAGCAGCTTGTTAGGTAGGGGGGCGGACGAGCAGTACTTC. Translated: CASSLLGRGADEQYF.

The chain links TRBV4-2 to TRBJ1-4; D call uncertain. Trimming cost V 4 bases and J 5 bases, with 11 bases left between them. The CDR3 contains 14 residues. Looked up from germline, CDR1 is LGHNA and CDR2 is YNFKEQ. DNA for the CDR3: TGTGCCAGCAGCCCCGATGCGGGAAATGAAAAACTGTTTTTT. Amino acid sequence: CASSPDAGNEKLFF.

This clone appeared a few times. The chain links TRBV6-4 to TRBJ1-1; 8 nucleotides line up with TRBD1. CDR3 length equals 16 residues. The V and J ends lost 6 bases and 1 base, in that order; junction bases with no gene match: 10. Germline-derived CDR1 and CDR2 are MRHNA and SNTAGT. CDR3 sequence: CASRPQGAVANTEAFF. In nucleotides, the CDR3 is TGTGCCAGCAGACCTCAGGGGGCCGTGGCGAACACTGAAGCTTTCTTT.

The V gene is TRBV18, the J gene TRBJ1-3; no reliable D call. The V end lost 2 bases, the J end lost 0 bases, and 8 bases lay between the germline ends. This CDR3 comprises 15 residues. The germline gives CDR1 KGHSH, CDR2 LQKENI. CDR3 amino acids: CASSPARDSGNTIYF. DNA for the CDR3: TGTGCCAGCTCACCAGCAAGGGACTCTGGAAACACCATATATTTT.

This chain connects TRBV7-2 to TRBJ2-7, with TRBD2 matching 11 bases. The J segment lost 3 bases and the V segment lost 1 base, leaving 5 bases of the junction unmatched. Per germline, CDR1 SGHTA and CDR2 FQGNSA. This CDR3 has 16 amino acids. The CDR3 here is CASSLEASGGYYEQYF. In DNA, the CDR3 is TGTGCCAGCAGCTTAGAAGCTAGCGGGGGGTACTACGAGCAGTACTTC.

The chain employs TRBV2 and TRBJ2-7; D not certain. The germline V and J ends were trimmed by 6 bases and 3 bases, with 12 bases remaining between them. The germline gives CDR1 SNHLY, CDR2 FYNNEI. This CDR3 is 13 amino acids long. The CDR3 sequence is CASRKTDVYEQYF. The DNA for the CDR3 is TGTGCCAGCAGAAAAACTGATGTCTACGAGCAGTACTTC.

The rearrangement uses TRBV10-3 and TRBJ1-1; 8 nucleotides align to TRBD1. The CDR3 spans 15 residues. V trimming: 6 bases; J trimming: 4 bases; junction bases outside the gene matches: 10. CDR1 and CDR2 from the germline V gene are ENHRY and SYGVKD. CDR3 coding DNA: TGTGCCATCAGCCGACAGGGGAGGGGGAGCACTGAAGCTTTCTTT. It is translated as CAISRQGRGSTEAFF.

This clone has just a few counts. The chain uses TRBV27 and TRBJ2-1; TRBD2 aligns across 10 bases. After removal of 3 bases from V and 3 bases from J, the junction contained 2 bases not matched to a gene. The CDR3 runs to 15 residues. Germline V gene data show CDR1 as MNHEY and CDR2 as SMNVEV (reference sequence). CDR3 sequence reads: CASSFRTSGYNEQFF. Written as DNA, the CDR3 is TGTGCCAGCAGTTTCAGGACTAGCGGCTACAATGAGCAGTTCTTC.

This chain uses TRBV6-6 with TRBJ2-3; TRBD2 agrees at 7 bases. V lost 6 bases and J lost 1; bases outside the gene matches: 10. This CDR3 region has 16 residues. Germline V gives CDR1 MNHNY, CDR2 SVGAGI (reference sequence). This CDR3 is CASRPLSGVGTDTQYF. In DNA, the CDR3 is TGTGCCAGCAGGCCCCTCAGCGGGGTCGGCACAGATACGCAGTATTTT.

V is TRBV28 and J is TRBJ1-5; a possible D gene is TRBD1 (6 bases). Germline CDR1 and CDR2: MDHEN and SYDVKM. The CDR3 contains 13 residues. Trimming left V 5 bases short and J 7 bases short, with 12 bases between. CDR3 bases: TGTGCCAGCAGTCCACGGGACAACCAGCCCCAGCATTTT. Translated, it gives CASSPRDNQPQHF.

The chain has TRBV11-2 and TRBJ1-1, with D tentatively TRBD1 (6 bases). CDR3 length: 15 residues. Germline V CDR1 and CDR2: SGHAT, FQNNGV. V lost 4 bases and J 5 bases, leaving 17 bases between the germline ends. CDR3 amino acids: CASSSWTAGSTEAFF. The CDR3 coding sequence is TGTGCCAGCAGCTCCTGGACAGCCGGGAGTACTGAAGCTTTCTTT.